The present T cell receptor beta chain was sequenced within a study of blood T cell repertoires in COVID-19. TCRdb's table, derived via immunoSEQ multiplex PCR, lists solely in-frame clones and lacks some. The repertoire includes about 130,000 clones, 75% to 85% of them detected once, and 15% to 25% sits in the top ten. V lost 3 bases, J lost 4 bases, and 10 bases lay in between. This CDR3 comprises 13 residues. J is TRBJ2-7 and V is TRBV12-3 or TRBV12-4; D is possibly TRBD1 (5 bases). The sequence was collected from a man at least 80 years old with acute or convalescent COVID-19. The sequenced sample consisted of peripheral blood. DNA of the CDR3: TGTGCCAGCAGTTTCCAGGGTGGGTACGAGCAGTACTTC. Amino acid sequence: CASSFQGGYEQYF.